The 15 T cell receptor beta chains below all came from one sample that was sequenced in a study of blood T cell repertoires in COVID-19. The protocol was immunoSEQ multiplex PCR, while the TCRdb copy is restricted to in-frame clones and leaves out a portion. The sample gives fewer than 300,000 clones, over 65% of which show up once; 3% to 3.5% is in the top ten. Sequenced input: peripheral blood. The receptors here all came from a woman older than 75 with acute or convalescent COVID-19.

This clone was picked up a small number of times. The chain joins TRBV7-2 to TRBJ2-1, with 8 bases that match TRBD2. Germline loops: CDR1 SGHTA, CDR2 FQGNSA. V lost 4 bases and J lost 10; bases outside the gene matches: 18. This CDR3 has 17 residues. CDR3 nucleotides: TGTGCCAGCAGCTCACTTCTAAGCGGGAGTCCCAGGTGGGAGCAGTTCTTC. It translates to CASSSLLSGSPRWEQFF.

The chain links TRBV2 to TRBJ1-1, with D possibly being TRBD1 (5 bases). Deletions cut 2 bases from V and 5 bases from J, with 15 bases between. CDR1 and CDR2 (germline): SNHLY, FYNNEI. This CDR3 spans 15 amino acids. The CDR3 here is CASSEIIGAGTEAFF. CDR3 nucleotide sequence: TGTGCCAGCAGTGAAATCATAGGGGCGGGGACTGAAGCTTTCTTT.

The count of this clone is one. The J gene is TRBJ2-5, the V gene TRBV19; 11 nucleotides align to TRBD1. V trimming: 5 bases; J trimming: 3 bases; junction bases outside the gene matches: 5. Germline V gives CDR1 LNHDA, CDR2 SQIVND (reference sequence). This CDR3 has 15 amino acids. CDR3 region: CASSGRTGGKETQYF. As DNA, the CDR3 is TGTGCCAGTAGTGGGAGGACAGGGGGCAAAGAGACCCAGTACTTC.

This clone was seen more than once but under ten times. The CDR3 DNA reads as TGCGCCAGCAGCAGAGAAGGACTCCCGGGTCAGCCCCAGCATTTT. Translated, it gives CASSREGLPGQPQHF. This chain joins TRBV5-1 and TRBJ1-5; D gene unclear. Trimming removed 4 bases at V and 6 bases at J, with 17 bases between. Looked up from germline, CDR1 is SGHRS and CDR2 is YFSETQ. CDR3 length: 15 residues.

The V call is TRBV24-1, the J call TRBJ1-1; D may be TRBD1 (5 bases). The germline V gene encodes CDR1 KGHDR and CDR2 SFDVKD. V gave up 1 base and J gave up 4 bases, with 9 bases separating them. The CDR3 is made up of 14 amino acids. The CDR3 loop reads CATSDFRGGTEAFF. In DNA form, the CDR3 reads TGTGCCACCAGTGATTTTAGGGGAGGCACTGAAGCTTTCTTT.

The chain has TRBV7-9 and TRBJ1-6, with 8 bases lining up with TRBD1. The CDR3 loop spans 15 amino acids. Germline trimming cut 1 base from V and 9 bases from J; bases unmatched to any gene: 5. Germline V gene lookup returns CDR1 SEHNR and CDR2 FQNEAQ (reference sequence). The CDR3 coding sequence is TGTGCCAGCAGCTTAGGGGACAGGAGAGGTTCACCCCTCCACTTT. This sequence encodes CASSLGDRRGSPLHF.

This clone was seen more than once but under ten times. The V call is TRBV29-1, the J call TRBJ2-2; 14 nucleotides line up with TRBD2. The CDR3 sequence is 16 residues long. J gave up 6 bases and V 6 bases, and 9 bases lay outside the gene matches. In germline, CDR1 is SQVTM, CDR2 ANQGSEA. CDR3 bases: TGCAGCGTAGGTCCCGGGACTAGCGGGAGTGCCGGGGAGCTGTTTTTT. Its translation is CSVGPGTSGSAGELFF.

The chain combines TRBV19 with TRBJ1-5, with D possibly being TRBD1 (5 bases). From germline, CDR1 is LNHDA and CDR2 SQIVND (reference sequence). Deletions cut 5 bases from V and 3 bases from J, with 11 bases between. This CDR3 is built from 14 residues. The CDR3 spells CASSLGGSNQPQHF. For the CDR3, the DNA is TGTGCCAGTAGTTTGGGGGGGTCCAATCAGCCCCAGCATTTT.

The rearrangement joins TRBV27 to TRBJ2-5, with D possibly TRBD2 on 7 matching bases. Trimming left V 3 bases short and J 5 bases short, with 13 bases between. CDR1 MNHEY and CDR2 SMNVEV come from the germline V gene (reference sequence). This CDR3 region has 14 residues. The CDR3 spells CASSFRGREETQYF. CDR3 DNA: TGTGCCAGCAGTTTCCGGGGGCGGGAGGAGACCCAGTACTTC.

The chain combines TRBV5-1 with TRBJ2-5; 8 bases are a match to TRBD1. The trim removed 2 bases at V and 5 bases at J, leaving 11 bases unmatched. CDR1 is SGHRS, CDR2 YFSETQ, per germline. The CDR3 is made up of 16 amino acids. The CDR3 reads CASSFWGRGRDETQYF. CDR3 nucleotide sequence: TGCGCCAGCAGCTTCTGGGGCAGGGGGCGAGATGAGACCCAGTACTTC. Full variable domain (rest looked up from reference TRBV5-1 and TRBJ2-5): KAGVTQTPRYLIKTRGQQVTLSCSPISGHRSVSWYQQTPGQGLQFLFEYFSETQRNKGNFPGRFSGRQFSNSRSEMNVSTLELGDSALYLCASSFWGRGRDETQYFGPGTRLLVL.

This clone was picked up a small number of times. The chain is built from TRBV7-9 and TRBJ2-1; TRBD2 matches 11 bases. Trimming took 1 base from V and 5 from J; bases not matched to a gene: 7. Germline V gives CDR1 SEHNR, CDR2 FQNEAQ (reference sequence). This CDR3 has 17 amino acids. The CDR3 sequence: CASSLGVSGRANNEQFF. DNA for the CDR3: TGTGCCAGCAGCTTAGGGGTTAGCGGGAGGGCTAACAATGAGCAGTTCTTC.

This clone was counted only a few times. The chain links TRBV7-5 to TRBJ1-4. TRBV7-5 is flagged as a pseudogene. The CDR3 is made up of 15 amino acids. This CDR3 reads CARSLRLSPNEKLFF. DNA for the CDR3: TGTGCCAGAAGCTTGCGCCTATCGCCGAATGAAAAACTGTTTTTT.

V is TRBV6-2 or TRBV6-3 and J is TRBJ2-7, with TRBD1 matching 9 bases. The CDR3 sequence is 15 residues long. The germline V gene encodes CDR1 MNHEY and CDR2 SVGEGT. Losses at the gene ends were 5 bases for V and 7 bases for J; bases not matched to a gene: 12. In nucleotides, the CDR3 is TGTGCCAGCAGTCAGACTCCCCGGACAGGGGAGGAGCAGTACTTC. Translation gives CASSQTPRTGEEQYF.

This rearrangement joins TRBV5-5 to TRBJ2-7; D may be TRBD1 (7 bases). This CDR3 contains 15 residues. The V gene's germline CDR1 is SGHKS and CDR2 YYEKEE (reference sequence). The ends were cut back, 1 base at V and 3 bases at J, with 14 bases in the middle. The DNA for the CDR3 is TGTGCCAGCAGCTTGCTTCAGGGGGGAAACTACGAGCAGTACTTC. This sequence encodes CASSLLQGGNYEQYF.

The chain uses TRBV3-1 (or the pseudogene TRBV3-2) and TRBJ1-4; 11 bases are a match to TRBD1. From germline, CDR1 is LGHDT and CDR2 YNNKEL (reference sequence). The V and J ends lost 3 bases and 8 bases, in that order; junction bases with no gene match: 8. This CDR3 is built from 16 residues. The DNA of the CDR3 is TGTGCCAGCAGCCACAATCTCGGGACAGGGGGAGAAAAACTGTTTTTT. Translated: CASSHNLGTGGEKLFF.